These 9 T cell receptor beta chains came from one sample sequenced in a study of graft-versus-host responses after intestinal transplantation. Sequencing used immunoSEQ multiplex PCR; TCRdb keeps in-frame clones, though not all of them. Of approximately 100,000 clones in the sample, roughly 88% are singletons; the top ten hold 1.4%. The source material was PBMCs, sampled 255 days after intestinal transplant. The receptors come from a human patient who received an intestinal transplant, so some T cells may come from the graft donor.

V is TRBV4-2 and J is TRBJ2-1, with 7 bases aligning to TRBD2. The V gene end was trimmed by 1 base and the J gene end by 4 bases; junction bases not matched to a gene: 10. In germline, CDR1 is LGHNA, CDR2 YNFKEQ. This CDR3 has 17 residues. The CDR3 here is CASSQGELAELYNEQFF. The CDR3 coding sequence is TGTGCCAGCAGCCAAGGAGAGCTAGCGGAACTATACAATGAGCAGTTCTTC.

The chain is built from TRBV28 and TRBJ2-7; 7 nucleotides align to TRBD1. This CDR3 comprises 12 residues. With 4 bases clipped from V and 4 bases from J, the junction kept 1 base outside the gene matches. Germline V gene data show CDR1 as MDHEN and CDR2 as SYDVKM. The CDR3 DNA is TGTGCCAGCAGTTCGGACAGGTACGAGCAGTACGTC. It encodes CASSSDRYEQYV.

This chain connects TRBV7-3 to TRBJ2-1, with 7 bases that match TRBD1. Germline-derived CDR1 and CDR2 are SGHTA and FQGTGA. The CDR3 runs 14 residues. V lost 4 bases and J lost 5; bases outside the gene matches: 5. Here the CDR3 reads CASSYRDRNNEQFF. The DNA for the CDR3 is TGTGCCAGCAGCTACCGGGACAGAAACAATGAGCAGTTCTTC.

The gene calls are TRBV7-8 and TRBJ1-1, with TRBD1 matching over 9 bases. This CDR3 has 14 amino acids. CDR1 and CDR2 from the germline V gene are SGHVS and FQNEAQ. J gave up 5 bases and V 1 base, and 2 bases lay outside the gene matches. The CDR3 region is CASSLDRGPTEAFF. CDR3 sequence (DNA): TGTGCCAGCAGCTTAGACAGGGGGCCGACTGAAGCTTTCTTT. Full variable domain (outside the CDR3, taken from reference TRBV7-8 and TRBJ1-1): GAGVSQSPRYKVAKRGQDVALRCDPISGHVSLFWYQQALGQGPEFLTYFQNEAQLDKSGLPSDRFFAERPEGSVSTLKIQRTQQEDSAVYLCASSLDRGPTEAFFGQGTRLTVV.

This chain links TRBV5-4 with TRBJ2-7, with D perhaps TRBD1 or TRBD2 (5 bases each). V was shortened by 1 base and J by 6 bases, with 23 bases between the two germline ends. Germline V gene data show CDR1 as SGHNT and CDR2 as YYREEE (reference sequence). The CDR3 spans 17 residues. The CDR3 nucleotides read TGTGCCAGCAGCTTGATGGGGACCGGTAGGCCCCACCCCGAGCAGTACTTC. This codes for CASSLMGTGRPHPEQYF.

The chain has TRBV2 and TRBJ1-6, with D possibly being TRBD1 (5 bases). Germline-derived CDR1 and CDR2 are SNHLY and FYNNEI. This CDR3 is built from 14 residues. V was cut by 7 bases and J by 7 bases, with 14 bases left in between. CDR3 protein: CASTTGLSNSPLHF. Written as DNA, the CDR3 is TGTGCCAGCACCACGGGACTTAGCAATTCACCCCTCCACTTT.

The rearrangement joins TRBV6-1 to TRBJ2-7; D remains unclear. V lost 2 bases and J lost 3, with 5 bases in between. Looked up from germline, CDR1 is MNHNS and CDR2 is SASEGT. This CDR3 is 12 amino acids long. The chain's CDR3 is CASSERVYEQYF. For the CDR3, the DNA is TGTGCCAGCAGTGAAAGGGTCTACGAGCAGTACTTC.

V and J are TRBV2 and TRBJ1-1; possible D gene TRBD1, 6 bases. Germline CDR1 reads SNHLY; CDR2 reads FYNNEI. CDR3 length: 13 residues. Trimming took 6 bases from V and 10 from J, leaving 18 bases between them. The CDR3 DNA reads TGTGCCAGCAGCGCCGGGACACCCAAAGGAGCTTTCTTT. It specifies CASSAGTPKGAFF.

This clone was found once. J is TRBJ1-5 and V is TRBV6-1, with a tentative D call TRBD1 (5 bases). The CDR3 loop spans 15 amino acids. V lost 2 bases and J lost 0, with 8 bases in between. CDR1 is MNHNS and CDR2 is SASEGT in the germline V gene. The CDR3 DNA reads as TGTGCCAGCAGTGAACAGGGAAATAGCAATCAGCCCCAGCATTTT. Translation gives CASSEQGNSNQPQHF.